This T cell receptor (beta chain) was sequenced for a study of blood T cell repertoires in COVID-19. On the study more broadly: Samples taken during acute and convalescent COVID-19 were collected in the United States, Italy and Spain. Nucleic acid was either cDNA or gDNA, and it came from T cells, B-cell-depleted T cells, or PBMCs.

This clone has only a few counts. Sequenced by immunoSEQ multiplex PCR; TCRdb stores in-frame clones only, minus some. The profile shows just over 200,000 clones, roughly 75% of them singletons. Germline lookup yields CDR1 SGHTS and CDR2 YDEGEE. This CDR3 comprises 15 residues. After removal of 4 bases from V and 4 bases from J, the junction contained 10 bases not matched to a gene. Input material: peripheral blood. V and J are TRBV5-8 and TRBJ1-2, with 7 bases that match TRBD1. The sequence derives from a woman aged 70-85 years with acute or convalescent COVID-19. The CDR3 loop is CASSHPRQGRYGYTF. CDR3 bases: TGTGCCAGCAGCCACCCCCGACAGGGACGCTATGGCTACACCTTC.